The present TCR beta chain was sequenced within a study of CD8 T cells in Susac syndrome. There are 14 residues in the CDR3. Trimming took off 4 bases at V and 0 bases at J, with 10 bases between the two ends. Per the germline V gene, CDR1 is MDHEN and CDR2 is SYDVKM. A quantity of about 0.5 to 1 ug RNA underwent reverse transcription using random hexamers. immunoSEQ multiplex PCR amplified TCR beta CDR3 across 54 Vbeta, 13 Jbeta. TCRdb re-called the immunoSEQ multiplex PCR reads through MiXCR, storing one row per CDR3 protein. The sample has roughly 200,000 distinct CDR3 sequences; over 75% are singletons.

The rearrangement joins TRBV28 to TRBJ2-7; TRBD1 or TRBD2 may be the D gene (6 bases each). The material sequenced was CD4+ T cells from PBMCs. The clonotype comes from a human donor with Susac syndrome. The DNA of the CDR3 is TGTGCCAGCAGTTACGGGGGACACTCCTACGAGCAGTACTTC. This codes for CASSYGGHSYEQYF.